This TCR beta chain originates from a study of T cells in Graves' hyperthyroidism and ophthalmopathy. This clonotype was seen repeatedly, ten times or more. The antigen remains unidentified. CDR1 is SGHAT and CDR2 is FQNNGV in the germline V gene. The CDR3 has 15 residues. V shed 2 bases, J shed 1 base, and the junction held 2 bases outside the gene matches. From RNA transcripts, TCR beta CDR3 regions were amplified. First-round RT-PCR of the TCR CDR3 relied on the HTBI primer set. TCRdb independently ran MiXCR on the multiplex PCR reads; one entry per CDR3 protein. The sample has some 360,000 distinct CDR3 sequences, approximately 14% seen once. Overall study findings and caveats: Blood also held most thyroid clonotypes expanded beyond 0.001.

The patients, who ranged from 18 to 65 in age, presented with newly diagnosed hyperthyroidism lasting under 2 months. This chain links TRBV11-2 with TRBJ2-5, with 9 bases identical to TRBD2. This TCR came from a woman aged 55-69 years with Graves' hyperthyroidism. Sample: blood. The CDR3 nucleotides read TGTGCCAGCAGCTTATCAGCGGGAGGCCAAGAGACCCAGTACTTC. Translated, it gives CASSLSAGGQETQYF.